This passage covers 15 T cell receptor beta chains from one sample sequenced in a study of blood T cell repertoires in COVID-19 (dated by TCRdb to the early 2020s). Library prep was done by the immunoSEQ multiplex PCR assay. The immuneACCESS repertoire file appears here via TCRdb, limited to in-frame rearrangements. These files lack a portion of the clones; in checked studies, under half of the deficit traces to unresolved V genes, and the cause of the others is not known. The sample includes 200,000 to 300,000 clones, with roughly 84% observed a single time. The top ten clonotypes cover approximately 4% of the sample. The sequenced material came from peripheral blood. These receptors all come from a man between 60 and 75 years old with acute or convalescent COVID-19.

The chain couples TRBV7-2 to TRBJ1-3, with D hard to call. Germline loops: CDR1 SGHTA, CDR2 FQGNSA. The CDR3 is 15 residues long. Deletions cut 5 bases from V and 4 bases from J, with 15 bases between. The CDR3 here is CASSLMGVGGNTIYF. For the CDR3, the DNA is TGTGCCAGCAGCCTGATGGGCGTCGGAGGAAACACCATATATTTT.

This clone showed up just once. This chain links TRBV19 with TRBJ2-1; 7 bases line up with TRBD2. Trimming cost V 3 bases and J 6 bases; bases outside gene matches: 8. Germline V CDR1 and CDR2: LNHDA, SQIVND (reference sequence). There are 15 residues in the CDR3. CDR3 region: CASSIKAGVINEQFF. CDR3 in DNA: TGTGCCAGTAGTATTAAGGCGGGAGTAATCAATGAGCAGTTCTTC.

This clone came up a few times. The chain is built from TRBV21-1 and TRBJ1-6. TRBV21-1 is annotated as a pseudogene. The CDR3 totals 20 residues. The CDR3 DNA is TGTGCCAGCAGCTTACACCAGGAGGAGGGCATGGGGGAAGGTAATTCACCCCTCCACTTT. It encodes CASSLHQEEGMGEGNSPLHF.

The gene calls are TRBV5-1 and TRBJ2-2, with a possible D match to TRBD2 (6 bases). Germline CDR1 reads SGHRS; CDR2 reads YFSETQ. Trimming took 2 bases from V and 4 from J, leaving 15 bases between them. This CDR3 comprises 16 residues. CDR3 protein: CASSFSRGIATGELFF. CDR3 nucleotides: TGCGCCAGCAGCTTCTCCCGGGGGATAGCCACCGGGGAGCTGTTTTTT. The full variable domain, in which reference TRBV5-1 and TRBJ2-2 provide the parts outside the CDR3, is KAGVTQTPRYLIKTRGQQVTLSCSPISGHRSVSWYQQTPGQGLQFLFEYFSETQRNKGNFPGRFSGRQFSNSRSEMNVSTLELGDSALYLCASSFSRGIATGELFFGEGSRLTVL.

This chain joins TRBV18 and TRBJ1-2, with 8 positions matching TRBD1. V lost 2 bases to trimming and J lost 4 bases; unmatched junction nucleotides: 9. The CDR3 runs 16 residues. The germline V gene has CDR1 KGHSH and CDR2 LQKENI. The CDR3 DNA is TGTGCCAGCTCACCAGGGACTCAGGGGGCCGGCTATGGCTACACCTTC. It specifies CASSPGTQGAGYGYTF.

In its sample, this clone was seen once. In DNA, the CDR3 is TGCGCCAGCAGTGATAGCGGGGGAGTCGAAGAGACCCAGTACTTC. Amino acid sequence: CASSDSGGVEETQYF. The chain joins TRBV10-1 to TRBJ2-5; 9 bases are shared with TRBD2. Per germline, CDR1 WNHNN and CDR2 SYGVQD (reference sequence). V shed 3 bases and J 3 bases; nucleotides not matched to a gene: 5. The CDR3 is made up of 15 amino acids.

The V gene is TRBV2, the J gene TRBJ1-1; the D gene is possibly TRBD1 (6 bases). The germline V gene has CDR1 SNHLY and CDR2 FYNNEI. The ends were cut back, 6 bases at V and 5 bases at J, with 13 bases in the middle. The CDR3 has 13 residues. CDR3 sequence reads: CASSFEGVTEAFF. The CDR3 region has the DNA TGTGCCAGCAGCTTTGAGGGGGTTACTGAAGCTTTCTTT.

The chain recombines TRBV5-6 with TRBJ1-6; TRBD1 matches at 7 bases. This CDR3 is built from 14 residues. V trimming: 1 base; J trimming: 8 bases; junction bases outside the gene matches: 3. CDR1 and CDR2 (germline): SGHDT, YYEEEE. The CDR3 region is CASSLRDRDSPLHF. The DNA for the CDR3 is TGTGCCAGCAGCTTGCGGGACAGAGATTCACCCCTCCACTTT.

In this sample, this clone turned up a few times. J is TRBJ2-5 and V is TRBV21-1; whether TRBD1, the table's D call, matches the DNA was not checked. TRBV21-1 has pseudogene status. The CDR3 totals 14 residues. The CDR3 DNA is TGTGCCAGTCACATAACGACAGGGCAAGAGACCCAGTACTTC. Amino acid sequence: CASHITTGQETQYF.

The chain combines TRBV5-4 with TRBJ1-2; 9 nucleotides agree with TRBD1. This CDR3 is built from 17 residues. After removal of 0 bases from V and 0 bases from J, the junction contained 6 bases not matched to a gene. The V gene's germline CDR1 is SGHNT and CDR2 YYREEE (reference sequence). CDR3 coding DNA: TGTGCCAGCAGCTTGGTCGGGACAGGGTACCCTAACTATGGCTACACCTTC. Translating it yields CASSLVGTGYPNYGYTF.

In regard to this clone: The sample contains more than one DNA sequence encoding this CDR3. The V gene is TRBV28, the J gene TRBJ2-2; TRBD2 might be the D (5 bases). There are 12 residues in the CDR3. The V end lost 6 bases, the J end lost 5 bases, and 7 bases lay between the germline ends. Germline CDR1 and CDR2: MDHEN and SYDVKM. The CDR3 here is CASRRGTGELFF. Written as DNA, the CDR3 is TGTGCCAGCAGGAGAGGGACCGGGGAGCTGTTTTTT.

This chain uses TRBV7-8 with TRBJ2-1; 8 bases are a match to TRBD2. The CDR3 is 15 residues long. The J segment lost 2 bases and the V segment lost 5 bases, leaving 5 bases of the junction unmatched. CDR1 and CDR2 from the germline V gene are SGHVS and FQNEAQ. In DNA form, the CDR3 reads TGTGCCAGCAGCCCGAGACTAGCGACCTACAATGAGCAGTTCTTC. It encodes CASSPRLATYNEQFF.

A few counts support this clone. The chain uses TRBV5-4 and TRBJ2-2; tentatively, D is TRBD2 (6 bases). CDR1 and CDR2 (germline): SGHNT, YYREEE (reference sequence). The length of the CDR3 is 16 residues. V lost 3 bases and J 1 base, leaving 13 bases between the germline ends. The CDR3 spells CASSSRRAENTGELFF. In DNA form, the CDR3 reads TGTGCCAGCAGCTCCCGGAGGGCAGAGAACACCGGGGAGCTGTTTTTT. Full variable domain (missing parts from reference TRBV5-4 and TRBJ2-2): ETGVTQSPTHLIKTRGQQVTLRCSSQSGHNTVSWYQQALGQGPQFIFQYYREEENGRGNFPPRFSGLQFPNYSSELNVNALELDDSALYLCASSSRRAENTGELFFGEGSRLTVL.

The V gene is TRBV19, the J gene TRBJ2-7, with D possibly matching TRBD2 (6 bases). From germline, CDR1 is LNHDA and CDR2 SQIVND (reference sequence). The CDR3 spans 15 residues. Trimming stripped 5 bases from V and 3 bases from J, with 17 bases between. For the CDR3, the DNA is TGTGCCAGTAGTCCCTCCGGAGGGGCAGGCTACGAGCAGTACTTC. Its protein is CASSPSGGAGYEQYF.

For the CDR3, the DNA is TGTGCCAGCAGCCGATCACAGGGGGAGGAGACCCAGTACTTC. This translates into CASSRSQGEETQYF. This sequence joins TRBV3-1 (or the pseudogene TRBV3-2) and TRBJ2-5, with 8 bases matching TRBD1. CDR3 size: 14 residues. CDR1 and CDR2 from the germline V gene are LGHDT and YNNKEL (reference sequence). V lost 4 bases and J lost 5; bases outside the gene matches: 6.